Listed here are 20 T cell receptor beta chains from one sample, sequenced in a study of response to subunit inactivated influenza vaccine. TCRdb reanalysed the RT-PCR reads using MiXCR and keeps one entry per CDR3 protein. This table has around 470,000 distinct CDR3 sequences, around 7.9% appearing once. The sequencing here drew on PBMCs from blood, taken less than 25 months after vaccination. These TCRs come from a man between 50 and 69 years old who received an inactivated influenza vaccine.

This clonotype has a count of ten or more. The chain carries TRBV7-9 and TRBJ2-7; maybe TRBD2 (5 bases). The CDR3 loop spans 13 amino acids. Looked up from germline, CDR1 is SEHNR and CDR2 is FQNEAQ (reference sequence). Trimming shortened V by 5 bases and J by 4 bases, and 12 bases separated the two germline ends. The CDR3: CASSPLRGYEQYF. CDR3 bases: TGTGCCAGCAGCCCCCTGCGAGGGTACGAGCAGTACTTC.

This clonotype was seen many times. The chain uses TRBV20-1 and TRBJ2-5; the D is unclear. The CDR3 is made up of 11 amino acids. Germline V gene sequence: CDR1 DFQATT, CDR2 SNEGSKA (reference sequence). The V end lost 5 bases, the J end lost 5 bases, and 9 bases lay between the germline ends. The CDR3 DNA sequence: TGCAGTGCTGATAATTGGGAGACCCAGTACTTC. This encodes CSADNWETQYF.

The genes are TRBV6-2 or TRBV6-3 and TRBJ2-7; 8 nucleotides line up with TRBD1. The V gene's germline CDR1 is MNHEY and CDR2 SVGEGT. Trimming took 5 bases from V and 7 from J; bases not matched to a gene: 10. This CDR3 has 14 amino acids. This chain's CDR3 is CASSQGRGRGEQYF. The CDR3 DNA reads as TGTGCCAGCAGTCAGGGCAGGGGGCGAGGGGAGCAGTACTTC.

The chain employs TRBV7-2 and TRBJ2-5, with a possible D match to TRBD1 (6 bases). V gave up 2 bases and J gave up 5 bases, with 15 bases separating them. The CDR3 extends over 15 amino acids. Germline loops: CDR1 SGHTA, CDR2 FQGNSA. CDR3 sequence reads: CASSLSTGYGETQYF. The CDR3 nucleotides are TGTGCCAGCAGCTTATCAACAGGGTACGGGGAGACCCAGTACTTC.

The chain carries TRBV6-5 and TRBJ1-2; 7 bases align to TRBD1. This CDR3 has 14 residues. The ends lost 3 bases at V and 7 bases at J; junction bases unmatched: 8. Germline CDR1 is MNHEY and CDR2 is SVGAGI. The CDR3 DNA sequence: TGTGCCAGCAGTTATTCAGGGGGGAGAGGTGGCTACACCTTC. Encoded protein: CASSYSGGRGGYTF.

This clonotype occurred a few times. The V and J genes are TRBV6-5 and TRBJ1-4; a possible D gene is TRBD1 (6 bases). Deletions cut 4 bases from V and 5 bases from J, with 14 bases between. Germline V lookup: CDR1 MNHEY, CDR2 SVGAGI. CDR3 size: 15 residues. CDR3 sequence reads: CASSSNRVTNEKLFF. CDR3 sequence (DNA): TGTGCCAGCAGTTCGAACAGGGTTACAAATGAAAAACTGTTTTTT.

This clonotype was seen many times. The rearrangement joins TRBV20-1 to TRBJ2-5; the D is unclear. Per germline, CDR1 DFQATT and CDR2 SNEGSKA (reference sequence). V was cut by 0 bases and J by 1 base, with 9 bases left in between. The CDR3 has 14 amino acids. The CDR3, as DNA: TGCAGTGCTAGAGATGAGGCACTCCAAGAGACCCAGTACTTC. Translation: CSARDEALQETQYF.

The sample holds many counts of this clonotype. CDR3 DNA: TGTGCCACCAGCTCAGGCAACTCAGATACGCAGTATTTT. Residues: CATSSGNSDTQYF. The chain couples TRBV24-1 to TRBJ2-3; no definite D call. The V gene's germline CDR1 is KGHDR and CDR2 SFDVKD. V was clipped by 7 bases and J by 4 bases, with 11 bases between them. CDR3 length: 13 residues.

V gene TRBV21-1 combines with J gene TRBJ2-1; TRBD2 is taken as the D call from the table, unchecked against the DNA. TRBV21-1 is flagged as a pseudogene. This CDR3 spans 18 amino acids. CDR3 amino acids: CASSSSSTARGDYGEQFF. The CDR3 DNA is TGTGCCAGCAGCAGCTCCTCGACGGCGCGGGGGGACTACGGTGAGCAGTTCTTC.

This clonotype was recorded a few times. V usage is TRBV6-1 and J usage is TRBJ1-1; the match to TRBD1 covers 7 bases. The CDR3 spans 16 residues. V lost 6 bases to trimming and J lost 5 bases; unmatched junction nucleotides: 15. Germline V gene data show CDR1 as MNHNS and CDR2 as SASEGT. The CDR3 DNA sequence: TGTGCCAGCAGGGAGCGACCGACAGGGCCGGGGACTGAAGCTTTCTTT. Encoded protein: CASRERPTGPGTEAFF.

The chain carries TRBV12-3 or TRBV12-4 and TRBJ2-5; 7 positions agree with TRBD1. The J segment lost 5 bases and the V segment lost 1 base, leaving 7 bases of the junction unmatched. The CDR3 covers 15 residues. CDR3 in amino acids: CASSLVQGKGETQYF. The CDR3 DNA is TGTGCCAGCAGTTTAGTACAGGGGAAGGGGGAGACCCAGTACTTC.

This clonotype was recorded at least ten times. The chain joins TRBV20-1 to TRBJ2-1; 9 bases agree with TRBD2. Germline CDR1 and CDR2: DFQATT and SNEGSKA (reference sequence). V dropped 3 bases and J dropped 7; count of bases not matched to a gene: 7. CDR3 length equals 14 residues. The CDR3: CSASPSGVRNEQFF. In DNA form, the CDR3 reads TGCAGTGCTAGTCCTAGCGGGGTCCGGAATGAGCAGTTCTTC.

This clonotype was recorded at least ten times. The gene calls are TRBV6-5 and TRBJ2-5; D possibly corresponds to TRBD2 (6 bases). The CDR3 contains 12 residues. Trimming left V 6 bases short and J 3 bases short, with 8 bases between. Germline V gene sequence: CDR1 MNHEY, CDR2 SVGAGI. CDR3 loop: CASRGGEETQYF. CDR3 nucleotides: TGTGCCAGCAGGGGAGGCGAAGAGACCCAGTACTTC.

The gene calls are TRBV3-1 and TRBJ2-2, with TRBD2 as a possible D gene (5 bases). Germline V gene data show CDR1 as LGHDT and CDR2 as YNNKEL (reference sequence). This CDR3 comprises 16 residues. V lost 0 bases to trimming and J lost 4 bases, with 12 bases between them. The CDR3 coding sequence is TGTGCCAGCAGCCAAGACAGCCCTGGAGGCACCGGGGAGCTGTTTTTT. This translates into CASSQDSPGGTGELFF.

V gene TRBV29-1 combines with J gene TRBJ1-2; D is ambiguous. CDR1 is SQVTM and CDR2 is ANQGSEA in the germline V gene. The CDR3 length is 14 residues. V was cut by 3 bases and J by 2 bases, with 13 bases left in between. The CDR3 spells CSVDQVGPNYGYTF. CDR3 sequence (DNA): TGCAGCGTTGATCAGGTTGGACCAAACTATGGCTACACCTTC.

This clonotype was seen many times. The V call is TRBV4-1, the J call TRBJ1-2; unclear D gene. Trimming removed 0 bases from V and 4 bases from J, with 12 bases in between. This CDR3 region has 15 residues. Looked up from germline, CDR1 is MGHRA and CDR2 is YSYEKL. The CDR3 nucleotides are TGCGCCAGCAGCCAAGATCCGGGTATAAGCTATGGCTACACCTTC. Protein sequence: CASSQDPGISYGYTF.

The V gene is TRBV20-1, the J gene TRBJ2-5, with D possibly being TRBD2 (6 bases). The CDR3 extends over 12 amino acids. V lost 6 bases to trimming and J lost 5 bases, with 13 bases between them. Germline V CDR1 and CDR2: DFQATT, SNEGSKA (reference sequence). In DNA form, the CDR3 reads TGCAGTGCCCAACTAGGAGGGGAGACCCAGTACTTC. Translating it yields CSAQLGGETQYF.

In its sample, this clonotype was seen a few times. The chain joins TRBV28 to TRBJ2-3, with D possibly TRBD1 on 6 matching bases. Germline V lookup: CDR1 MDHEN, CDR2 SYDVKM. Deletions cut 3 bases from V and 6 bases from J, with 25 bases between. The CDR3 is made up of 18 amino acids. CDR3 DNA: TGTGCCAGCAGTTTGTCCCCCCGGGACACCCGAGACATCGATACGCAGTATTTT. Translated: CASSLSPRDTRDIDTQYF.

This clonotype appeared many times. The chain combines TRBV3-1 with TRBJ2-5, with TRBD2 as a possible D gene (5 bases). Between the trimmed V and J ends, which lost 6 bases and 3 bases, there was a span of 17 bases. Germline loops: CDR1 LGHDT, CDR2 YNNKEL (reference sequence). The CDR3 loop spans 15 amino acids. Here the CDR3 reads CASRSRGALKETQYF. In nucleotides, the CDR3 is TGTGCCAGCAGGTCCCGGGGAGCGCTGAAAGAGACCCAGTACTTC.

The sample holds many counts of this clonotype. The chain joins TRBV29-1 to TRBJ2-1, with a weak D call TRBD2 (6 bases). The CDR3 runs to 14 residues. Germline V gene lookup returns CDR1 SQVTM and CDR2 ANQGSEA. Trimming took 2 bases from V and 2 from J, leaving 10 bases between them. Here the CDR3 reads CSVESGAAYNEQFF. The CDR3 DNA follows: TGCAGCGTTGAATCGGGAGCAGCCTACAATGAGCAGTTCTTC.